A single sample is the source of the 30 T cell receptor beta chains below, sequenced in a study of blood T cell repertoires in COVID-19. The protocol was immunoSEQ multiplex PCR, while the TCRdb copy is restricted to in-frame clones and leaves out a portion. The repertoire holds 150,000 to 180,000 clones, with roughly four fifths as singletons. Sequencing was performed on peripheral blood. The receptors here all came from a woman aged 55 to 70 with COVID-19, enrolled during active disease.

This chain links TRBV19 with TRBJ2-1, with 9 bases matching TRBD1. CDR1 is LNHDA and CDR2 is SQIVND in the germline V gene (reference sequence). The CDR3 runs 13 residues. V lost 7 bases to trimming and J lost 7 bases; unmatched junction nucleotides: 5. The CDR3 region is CASTLDRGNEQFF. The DNA for the CDR3 is TGTGCCAGTACCCTGGACAGGGGTAATGAGCAGTTCTTC.

This clone is a singleton in its sample. The chain carries TRBV19 and TRBJ1-5, with D possibly being TRBD1 (6 bases). Germline V gives CDR1 LNHDA, CDR2 SQIVND (reference sequence). This CDR3 has 13 amino acids. V gave up 10 bases and J gave up 4 bases, with 14 bases separating them. The DNA for the CDR3 is TGTGCCACTAACAGGGAATGGAATCAGCCCCAGCATTTT. Its protein is CATNREWNQPQHF.

The V and J genes are TRBV5-1 and TRBJ2-5, with a tentative D call TRBD2 (7 bases). Germline V gives CDR1 SGHRS, CDR2 YFSETQ. Trimming cost V 1 base and J 4 bases, with 8 bases left between them. The length of the CDR3 is 13 residues. CDR3 sequence reads: CASSLRGAETQYF. CDR3 bases: TGCGCCAGCAGCTTGCGGGGGGCAGAGACCCAGTACTTC.

The V call is TRBV6-1, the J call TRBJ2-7; 8 nucleotides match TRBD1. After removal of 2 bases from V and 2 bases from J, the junction contained 5 bases not matched to a gene. Per the germline V gene, CDR1 is MNHNS and CDR2 is SASEGT. The CDR3 sequence is 15 residues long. The CDR3 coding sequence is TGTGCCAGCAGTGAACCGGGACAGGTTCCCTACGAGCAGTACGTC. Residues: CASSEPGQVPYEQYV.

The rearrangement uses TRBV7-2 and TRBJ2-7; 7 bases are shared with TRBD2. Germline V gives CDR1 SGHTA, CDR2 FQGNSA. The CDR3 is made up of 16 amino acids. V lost 0 bases and J lost 2; bases outside the gene matches: 7. In nucleotides, the CDR3 is TGTGCCAGCAGCTTAGCATCTAGCGGTCTGACCTACGAGCAGTACTTC. This encodes CASSLASSGLTYEQYF.

The chain has TRBV6-2 or TRBV6-3 and TRBJ2-1, with 12 bases lining up with TRBD2. Germline CDR1 and CDR2: MNHEY and SVGEGT. With 0 bases clipped from V and 7 bases from J, the junction kept 7 bases outside the gene matches. This CDR3 is built from 17 residues. The CDR3 reads CASSYSRTSGNLNEQFF. The CDR3 nucleotides read TGTGCCAGCAGTTACTCTAGGACTAGCGGGAATTTGAATGAGCAGTTCTTC.

The count of this clone is one. The rearrangement uses TRBV18 and TRBJ1-1, with 7 bases matching TRBD1. V lost 2 bases and J lost 6; bases outside the gene matches: 0. The CDR3 has 12 amino acids. CDR1 is KGHSH, CDR2 LQKENI, per germline. CDR3 coding DNA: TGTGCCAGCTCACCAGGGACAGCTGAAGCTTTCTTT. Translated: CASSPGTAEAFF.

This clone showed up just once. This rearrangement joins TRBV13 to TRBJ1-1, with D uncertain. Trimming pared 5 bases from V and 3 bases from J, leaving 10 bases between. CDR3 length: 13 amino acids. The germline gives CDR1 PRHDT, CDR2 FYEKMQ (reference sequence). The CDR3 coding sequence is TGTGCCAGCAGCCCCAGGATCTACACTGAAGCTTTCTTT. It specifies CASSPRIYTEAFF.

This clone was observed a single time. The CDR3 spells CASLRGSGYGYTF. In DNA form, the CDR3 reads TGTGCCAGTTTAAGGGGATCTGGCTATGGCTACACCTTC. The chain recombines TRBV2 with TRBJ1-2; D is possibly TRBD1 (5 bases). This CDR3 comprises 13 residues. Germline loops: CDR1 SNHLY, CDR2 FYNNEI. V was cut by 9 bases and J by 4 bases, with 15 bases left in between. Full variable domain (outside the CDR3, taken from reference TRBV2 and TRBJ1-2): EPEVTQTPSHQVTQMGQEVILRCVPISNHLYFYWYRQILGQKVEFLVSFYNNEISEKSEIFDDQFSVERPDGSNFTLKIRSTKLEDSAMYFCASLRGSGYGYTFGSGTRLTVV.

The J gene is TRBJ1-2, the V gene TRBV5-1, with D possibly TRBD1 on 6 matching bases. Trimming left V 5 bases short and J 1 base short, with 12 bases between. Germline CDR1 reads SGHRS; CDR2 reads YFSETQ. CDR3 size: 14 residues. As DNA, the CDR3 is TGCGCCAGCAGAAGTTCAGGGGATAACTATGGCTACACCTTC. This encodes CASRSSGDNYGYTF. Looking up the rest from reference TRBV5-1 and TRBJ1-2 gives the full variable domain: KAGVTQTPRYLIKTRGQQVTLSCSPISGHRSVSWYQQTPGQGLQFLFEYFSETQRNKGNFPGRFSGRQFSNSRSEMNVSTLELGDSALYLCASRSSGDNYGYTFGSGTRLTVV.

The chain is built from TRBV6-2 or TRBV6-3 and TRBJ2-5, with 10 bases aligning to TRBD2. This CDR3 comprises 14 residues. With 5 bases clipped from V and 5 bases from J, the junction kept 5 bases outside the gene matches. The germline gives CDR1 MNHEY, CDR2 SVGEGT. The CDR3 region has the DNA TGTGCCAGCAGTACCGGGACTAGCGTGGAGACCCAGTACTTC. Translation gives CASSTGTSVETQYF.

This clone was picked up one time. This chain joins TRBV4-1 and TRBJ2-7; perhaps TRBD1 as D (6 bases). The CDR3 is 15 residues long. Looked up from germline, CDR1 is MGHRA and CDR2 is YSYEKL. The germline V and J ends were trimmed by 2 bases and 1 base, with 12 bases remaining between them. The CDR3 region has the DNA TGCGCCAGCAGCCAATATTGGGACACTTCCTACGAGCAGTACTTC. This encodes CASSQYWDTSYEQYF.

The rearrangement links TRBV19 to TRBJ1-5; 9 bases agree with TRBD1. Germline V gene data show CDR1 as LNHDA and CDR2 as SQIVND (reference sequence). This CDR3 comprises 17 residues. After removal of 0 bases from V and 5 bases from J, the junction contained 8 bases not matched to a gene. Written as DNA, the CDR3 is TGTGCCAGTAGTATAGATTCCGGGACAGGGTCGGATCAGCCCCAGCATTTT. Translating it yields CASSIDSGTGSDQPQHF.

The chain recombines TRBV6-5 with TRBJ1-5; tentative D call: TRBD1 (5 bases). CDR3 length: 14 residues. Deletions cut 8 bases from V and 6 bases from J, with 17 bases between. Germline CDR1 is MNHEY and CDR2 is SVGAGI. The CDR3 is CASSGGGKSQPQHF. The DNA for the CDR3 is TGTGCCAGCTCGGGGGGGGGAAAGAGTCAGCCCCAGCATTTT.

CDR3 sequence reads: CASSLREHYGYTF. The CDR3 bases are TGTGCCAGTAGTTTGCGGGAACACTATGGCTACACCTTC. The chain uses TRBV19 and TRBJ1-2; D is uncertain. Germline V gene lookup returns CDR1 LNHDA and CDR2 SQIVND (reference sequence). The CDR3 has 13 amino acids. V was trimmed by 5 bases and J by 3 bases, leaving 10 bases between them.

A few counts support this clone. The chain recombines TRBV29-1 with TRBJ2-7, with D possibly TRBD1 on 5 matching bases. In germline, CDR1 is SQVTM, CDR2 ANQGSEA. The V and J ends lost 4 bases and 3 bases respectively, with 10 bases between them. CDR3 length: 12 residues. CDR3 DNA sequence: TGCAGCGTTGGGGTGACAGACTACGAGCAGTACTTC. Its translation is CSVGVTDYEQYF.

J is TRBJ2-1 and V is TRBV2; D perhaps matches TRBD2 (5 bases). This CDR3 is built from 13 residues. Germline V gene lookup returns CDR1 SNHLY and CDR2 FYNNEI. Trimming shortened V by 6 bases and J by 0 bases, and 6 bases separated the two germline ends. The chain's CDR3 is CASSRDSYNEQFF. The CDR3 nucleotides are TGTGCCAGCAGCCGGGACTCCTACAATGAGCAGTTCTTC.

This clone has a handful of counts. The chain joins TRBV3-1 (or the pseudogene TRBV3-2) to TRBJ2-7, with D perhaps matching TRBD1 (6 bases). V lost 1 base, J lost 6 bases, and 19 bases lay in between. CDR1 is LGHDT and CDR2 is YNNKEL in the germline V gene (reference sequence). The CDR3 sequence is 16 residues long. CDR3 sequence (DNA): TGTGCCAGCAGCCAAGTGGGGATGGCAGGGGCTCGCGAGCAGTACTTC. Protein: CASSQVGMAGAREQYF.

The rearrangement links TRBV25-1 to TRBJ1-3; D gene unclear. Trimming pared 4 bases from V and 3 bases from J, leaving 16 bases between. Germline CDR1 reads MGHDK; CDR2 reads SYGVNS. The CDR3 consists of 16 residues. The CDR3 here is CASSGVKAADGNTIYF. The CDR3 nucleotides read TGTGCCAGCAGTGGAGTGAAGGCAGCGGATGGAAACACCATATATTTT.

V and J are TRBV5-1 and TRBJ2-2; 11 bases map to TRBD2. Looked up from germline, CDR1 is SGHRS and CDR2 is YFSETQ. CDR3 length equals 16 residues. After removal of 4 bases from V and 2 bases from J, the junction contained 4 bases not matched to a gene. The CDR3 sequence: CASSRTSGPNTGELFF. CDR3 nucleotide sequence: TGCGCCAGCAGCCGGACTAGCGGGCCCAACACCGGGGAGCTGTTTTTT.

The CDR3 region is CAISEGRGRLDEQFF. The CDR3 DNA reads as TGTGCCATCAGTGAAGGGCGCGGGAGGTTGGATGAGCAGTTCTTC. The rearrangement uses TRBV10-3 and TRBJ2-1, with 8 positions matching TRBD2. V shed 3 bases, J shed 8 bases, and the junction held 9 bases outside the gene matches. Germline V CDR1 and CDR2: ENHRY, SYGVKD. The CDR3 length is 15 residues.

The gene calls are TRBV30 and TRBJ1-1, with TRBD1 identical over 7 bases. CDR3 size: 12 residues. CDR1 and CDR2 from the germline V gene are GTSNPN and SVGIG (reference sequence). V lost 5 bases, J lost 2 bases, and 2 bases stayed unmatched. CDR3 DNA sequence: TGTGCCTGGGGGACAGCCAACACTGAAGCTTTCTTT. Encoded protein: CAWGTANTEAFF.

This clone was observed once. The CDR3, as DNA: TGTGCCAGCAGAAGGGGACAAGCGAACACTGAAGCTTTCTTT. Translated, it gives CASRRGQANTEAFF. The genes are TRBV6-6 and TRBJ1-1; D is perhaps TRBD1 (6 bases). From germline, CDR1 is MNHNY and CDR2 SVGAGI (reference sequence). V lost 6 bases to trimming and J lost 1 base, with 12 bases between them. The CDR3 runs 14 residues.

This clone was picked up a small number of times. This specimen includes other DNA sequences encoding the same CDR3. The J gene is TRBJ1-5, the V gene TRBV19; D unresolved. Germline V gives CDR1 LNHDA, CDR2 SQIVND (reference sequence). This CDR3 region has 14 residues. V shed 2 bases and J shed 1 base, with 6 bases lying between them. The CDR3 sequence is CASSITGSNQPQHF. Here the CDR3 DNA reads TGTGCCAGTAGTATAACGGGGAGCAATCAGCCCCAGCATTTT. Filled out from reference TRBV19 and TRBJ1-5, the complete variable domain reads DGGITQSPKYLFRKEGQNVTLSCEQNLNHDAMYWYRQDPGQGLRLIYYSQIVNDFQKGDIAEGYSVSREKKESFPLTVTSAQKNPTAFYLCASSITGSNQPQHFGDGTRLSIL.

The rearrangement links TRBV7-9 to TRBJ2-6, with a possible D match to TRBD1 (6 bases). In germline, CDR1 is SEHNR, CDR2 FQNEAQ (reference sequence). V was clipped by 5 bases and J by 0 bases, with 14 bases between them. CDR3 size: 17 residues. The CDR3, as DNA: TGTGCCAGCAGCATACGGGACACTAACTCTGGGGCCAACGTCCTGACTTTC. Translating it yields CASSIRDTNSGANVLTF.

Regarding this clone: This specimen includes other DNA sequences encoding the same CDR3. The chain couples TRBV5-1 to TRBJ2-1; 9 bases fit TRBD2. The CDR3 contains 15 residues. Germline trimming cut 3 bases from V and 4 bases from J; bases unmatched to any gene: 5. The germline V gene encodes CDR1 SGHRS and CDR2 YFSETQ. CDR3 region: CASSSLAGSYNEQFF. Written as DNA, the CDR3 is TGCGCCAGCAGCTCTCTAGCGGGATCATACAATGAGCAGTTCTTC.

The V gene is TRBV5-1, the J gene TRBJ2-3, with 7 positions matching TRBD1. Looked up from germline, CDR1 is SGHRS and CDR2 is YFSETQ. Trimming cost V 2 bases and J 2 bases; bases outside gene matches: 5. The CDR3 length is 15 residues. CDR3 bases: TGCGCCAGCAGCTTAGAAGACAGGGCCACAGATACGCAGTATTTT. Translation gives CASSLEDRATDTQYF. Looking up the rest from reference TRBV5-1 and TRBJ2-3 gives the full variable domain: KAGVTQTPRYLIKTRGQQVTLSCSPISGHRSVSWYQQTPGQGLQFLFEYFSETQRNKGNFPGRFSGRQFSNSRSEMNVSTLELGDSALYLCASSLEDRATDTQYFGPGTRLTVL.

This sequence joins TRBV7-8 and TRBJ1-1; a possible D gene is TRBD1 (6 bases). Germline V gene lookup returns CDR1 SGHVS and CDR2 FQNEAQ. V gave up 1 base and J gave up 5 bases, with 11 bases separating them. CDR3 length: 14 amino acids. CDR3 region: CASSLGGGGTEAFF. DNA for the CDR3: TGTGCCAGCAGCTTAGGGGGAGGGGGAACTGAAGCTTTCTTT. The complete variable domain, with remaining parts taken from reference TRBV7-8 and TRBJ1-1, reads GAGVSQSPRYKVAKRGQDVALRCDPISGHVSLFWYQQALGQGPEFLTYFQNEAQLDKSGLPSDRFFAERPEGSVSTLKIQRTQQEDSAVYLCASSLGGGGTEAFFGQGTRLTVV.

The V and J genes are TRBV11-3 and TRBJ2-5; 7 bases map to TRBD2. V gave up 1 base and J gave up 5 bases; unmatched junction bases: 4. Germline CDR1 is SGHNT and CDR2 is YENEEA. This CDR3 spans 14 amino acids. The CDR3 sequence: CASSLAGGRETQYF. The CDR3 region has the DNA TGTGCCAGCAGCTTAGCGGGAGGAAGGGAGACCCAGTACTTC.

The J gene is TRBJ1-1, the V gene TRBV4-1, with 7 bases aligning to TRBD1. V gave up 2 bases and J gave up 7 bases; unmatched junction bases: 7. Per germline, CDR1 MGHRA and CDR2 YSYEKL. This CDR3 region has 14 residues. CDR3: CASSQNTGQVEAFF. The CDR3 DNA is TGCGCCAGCAGCCAAAATACCGGACAGGTTGAAGCTTTCTTT.